Shown below are 32 T cell receptor beta chains from a single sample sequenced in a study of control samples from healthy donors and cancer patients. Profiling relied on immunoSEQ multiplex PCR, and the TCRdb table lists in-frame clones only, not all of them. Seen here are roughly 100,000 clones, around nine tenths observed once, and the top ten hold around 3%. Sequencing was done on a sample of blood. Source of these receptors: a human donor in good health. The donor label of this sample is uncertain.

This clone appeared once. V gene TRBV27 combines with J gene TRBJ1-6; 7 nucleotides match TRBD1. V trimming: 1 base; J trimming: 3 bases; junction bases outside the gene matches: 12. CDR3 length: 19 residues. The germline V gene has CDR1 MNHEY and CDR2 SMNVEV (reference sequence). The CDR3 protein is CASSLFPPRQGNYNSPLHF. For the CDR3, the DNA is TGTGCCAGCAGTTTATTTCCCCCACGACAGGGCAACTATAATTCACCCCTCCACTTT.

This rearrangement joins TRBV19 to TRBJ2-1, with D tentatively TRBD2 (6 bases). V lost 3 bases and J lost 8, with 23 bases in between. The CDR3 extends over 17 amino acids. Germline loops: CDR1 LNHDA, CDR2 SQIVND (reference sequence). The CDR3 region is CASSIRSRRVGKDEQFF. In nucleotides, the CDR3 is TGTGCCAGTAGTATTCGTTCTAGGAGGGTTGGTAAAGATGAGCAGTTCTTC.

This clone was detected a few times. J is TRBJ1-5 and V is TRBV28; 8 nucleotides match TRBD1. The V segment lost 6 bases and the J segment 6 bases; nucleotides outside the gene matches: 13. The CDR3 is made up of 16 amino acids. CDR1 and CDR2 from the germline V gene are MDHEN and SYDVKM. In DNA form, the CDR3 reads TGTGCCAGCAGCCTAAATGGACAGGGCCCGAGTCAGCCCCAGCATTTT. This gives the protein CASSLNGQGPSQPQHF.

This rearrangement joins TRBV2 to TRBJ1-5, with D perhaps matching TRBD1 (6 bases). With 6 bases removed from V and 5 bases from J, the gap between germline ends came to 17 bases. The CDR3 contains 15 residues. Germline CDR1 SNHLY, CDR2 FYNNEI. The CDR3 sequence: CASSGSGAVHQPQHF. The CDR3 bases are TGTGCCAGCAGCGGTTCAGGGGCAGTACATCAGCCCCAGCATTTT.

The chain recombines TRBV19 with TRBJ1-5; D may be TRBD1 (5 bases). The CDR3 is made up of 15 amino acids. V gave up 5 bases and J gave up 1 base, with 12 bases separating them. Germline V gene data show CDR1 as LNHDA and CDR2 as SQIVND (reference sequence). The CDR3 reads CASSQEGMSNQPQHF. CDR3 DNA: TGTGCCAGTAGTCAGGAGGGGATGAGCAATCAGCCCCAGCATTTT.

The chain is built from TRBV10-1 and TRBJ2-7, with 9 bases lining up with TRBD1. Losses at the gene ends were 3 bases for V and 7 bases for J; bases not matched to a gene: 22. CDR3 length: 19 residues. Germline CDR1 reads WNHNN; CDR2 reads SYGVQD (reference sequence). The CDR3 region is CASSDLPGQGPLCIIEQYV. DNA for the CDR3: TGCGCCAGCAGTGATCTCCCGGGACAGGGTCCCCTGTGCATTATTGAGCAGTACGTC.

The chain combines TRBV24-1 with TRBJ2-7, with D perhaps matching TRBD1 (5 bases). Germline V gene lookup returns CDR1 KGHDR and CDR2 SFDVKD. CDR3 length: 12 amino acids. Trimming removed 3 bases from V and 4 bases from J, with 6 bases in between. CDR3 amino acids: CATSDQGYEQYF. The DNA for the CDR3 is TGTGCCACCAGTGATCAGGGATACGAGCAGTACTTC.

The rearrangement joins TRBV5-8 to TRBJ2-7; D possibly uses TRBD1 or TRBD2 (5 bases each). Trimming stripped 4 bases from V and 2 bases from J, with 13 bases between. The CDR3 contains 14 residues. Germline V CDR1 and CDR2: SGHTS, YDEGEE. CDR3 protein: CASSRGPGPYEQYF. As DNA, the CDR3 is TGTGCCAGCAGCCGGGGCCCCGGCCCCTACGAGCAGTACTTC.

J is TRBJ1-1 and V is TRBV10-2; D is undetermined. V was pared by 2 bases and J by 9 bases, with 13 bases between. Germline CDR1 and CDR2: WSHSY and SAAADI. There are 13 residues in the CDR3. CDR3 nucleotide sequence: TGCGCCAGCAGTGAGGGCCAGGCTTTCAAAGCTTTCTTT. This encodes CASSEGQAFKAFF.

This clone appeared once. The chain is built from TRBV5-1 and TRBJ2-1, with a weak D call TRBD1 (6 bases). CDR1 and CDR2 (germline): SGHRS, YFSETQ. V lost 2 bases, J lost 0 bases, and 12 bases lay in between. There are 16 residues in the CDR3. The CDR3 spells CASSFGGGFSYNEQFF. The CDR3 DNA is TGCGCCAGCAGCTTTGGGGGCGGATTCTCCTACAATGAGCAGTTCTTC.

The chain has TRBV12-3 or TRBV12-4 and TRBJ1-4; maybe TRBD1 (5 bases). This CDR3 has 12 residues. The V end lost 2 bases, the J end lost 14 bases, and 12 bases lay between the germline ends. The CDR3 loop is CASSLMGTKLFF. CDR3 DNA sequence: TGTGCCAGCAGTTTAATGGGGACTAAGCTGTTTTTT.

J is TRBJ2-7 and V is TRBV18, with 8 bases fitting TRBD1. This CDR3 is built from 16 residues. Germline CDR1 and CDR2: KGHSH and LQKENI. V trimming: 6 bases; J trimming: 5 bases; junction bases outside the gene matches: 15. CDR3 sequence (DNA): TGTGCCAGCTCTGACTACTTTGAGACAGGGGTTCACGAGCAGTACTTC. Translation: CASSDYFETGVHEQYF.

This clone has more than one count but fewer than ten. The CDR3 is CASSLEGSSYNEQFF. CDR3 sequence (DNA): TGTGCCAGCAGCTTAGAGGGAAGCTCCTACAATGAGCAGTTCTTC. This chain connects TRBV7-2 to TRBJ2-1; D not certain. The CDR3 length is 15 residues. Trimming removed 1 base from V and 0 bases from J, with 7 bases in between. CDR1 and CDR2 (germline): SGHTA, FQGNSA.

The rearrangement links TRBV7-9 to TRBJ1-1; D not resolved. The CDR3 has 13 amino acids. Germline V CDR1 and CDR2: SEHNR, FQNEAQ (reference sequence). Trimming removed 3 bases at V and 11 bases at J, with 16 bases between. The CDR3 is CASSFSDRRRAFF. Here the CDR3 DNA reads TGTGCCAGCAGCTTCTCTGATCGGAGGAGGGCTTTCTTT.

The chain recombines TRBV9 with TRBJ1-6; D is possibly TRBD1 (5 bases). Germline loops: CDR1 SGDLS, CDR2 YYNGEE. V was pared by 3 bases and J by 2 bases, with 15 bases between. This CDR3 is 17 amino acids long. The CDR3 region has the DNA TGTGCCAGCAGCGAGTCGGGGGATCCGACCTATAATTCACCCCTCCACTTT. Protein product: CASSESGDPTYNSPLHF.

This chain connects TRBV7-9 to TRBJ1-6; no reliable D call. Between the trimmed V and J ends, which lost 1 base and 8 bases, there was a span of 3 bases. The CDR3 has 12 amino acids. Germline V lookup: CDR1 SEHNR, CDR2 FQNEAQ (reference sequence). CDR3 residues: CASSLGDSPLHF. The CDR3 bases are TGTGCCAGCAGCTTAGGGGATTCACCCCTCCACTTT.

V is TRBV25-1 and J is TRBJ2-5; TRBD2 is a possible D gene (6 bases). The CDR3 loop spans 14 amino acids. V gave up 1 base and J gave up 3 bases, with 9 bases separating them. Germline loops: CDR1 MGHDK, CDR2 SYGVNS. CDR3 in DNA: TGTGCCAGCAGTGAATGGGGCGGGGAAGAGACCCAGTACTTC. Translation: CASSEWGGEETQYF.

The rearrangement joins TRBV7-3 to TRBJ2-7; the match to TRBD1 covers 9 bases. Germline V gene lookup returns CDR1 SGHTA and CDR2 FQGTGA. The trim removed 2 bases at V and 6 bases at J, leaving 5 bases unmatched. CDR3 size: 14 residues. The CDR3 loop reads CASSLGDRVGEQYF. Here the CDR3 DNA reads TGTGCCAGCAGCTTAGGGGACAGGGTCGGCGAGCAGTACTTC.

The V call is TRBV24-1, the J call TRBJ2-1; D might be TRBD1 or TRBD2, each matching 5 bases. Germline values: CDR1 KGHDR, CDR2 SFDVKD. Trimming left V 2 bases short and J 10 bases short, with 11 bases between. The CDR3 totals 13 residues. In nucleotides, the CDR3 is TGTGCCACCAGTGATTCCCCCAGGGACGAGCAGTTCTTC. Residues: CATSDSPRDEQFF.

The chain employs TRBV12-3 or TRBV12-4 and TRBJ2-7, with TRBD2 matching 8 bases. V lost 8 bases, J lost 6 bases, and 9 bases stayed unmatched. The CDR3 loop spans 13 amino acids. The CDR3 reads CASCRRGESEQYF. Here the CDR3 DNA reads TGTGCCAGCTGTAGGCGGGGGGAAAGCGAGCAGTACTTC.

This rearrangement joins TRBV7-2 to TRBJ1-6; D is unclear. The CDR3 loop spans 14 amino acids. CDR1 is SGHTA and CDR2 is FQGNSA in the germline V gene. V was shortened by 5 bases and J by 7 bases, with 12 bases between the two germline ends. The chain's CDR3 is CASSLWTENSPLHF. The CDR3 DNA is TGTGCCAGCAGCCTGTGGACGGAGAATTCACCCCTCCACTTT.

The chain has TRBV11-2 and TRBJ1-1; weak D call: TRBD1 (6 bases). Germline CDR1 reads SGHAT; CDR2 reads FQNNGV. V was clipped by 0 bases and J by 5 bases, with 10 bases between them. The CDR3 runs 14 residues. The CDR3 DNA reads TGTGCCAGCAGCTTAGATCAGGGGAGGACTGAAGCTTTCTTT. As protein: CASSLDQGRTEAFF.

The gene calls are TRBV28 and TRBJ2-1; D is unresolved. Trimming took off 6 bases at V and 2 bases at J, with 11 bases between the two ends. This CDR3 is built from 14 residues. From germline, CDR1 is MDHEN and CDR2 SYDVKM. In DNA, the CDR3 is TGTGCCAGCAGAGCTGACAAACCCTACAATGAGCAGTTCTTC. Amino acid sequence: CASRADKPYNEQFF.

The chain recombines TRBV5-1 with TRBJ1-6, with 7 bases fitting TRBD1. Germline assignment: CDR1 SGHRS and CDR2 YFSETQ. Trimming cost V 4 bases and J 6 bases; bases outside gene matches: 1. This CDR3 spans 13 amino acids. CDR3 amino acids: CASSQGVNSPLHF. CDR3 nucleotide sequence: TGCGCCAGCAGCCAGGGGGTTAATTCACCCCTCCACTTT.

The chain joins TRBV5-4 to TRBJ2-3; 8 bases fit TRBD1. CDR3 length: 16 residues. V lost 1 base, J lost 2 bases, and 6 bases stayed unmatched. The V gene's germline CDR1 is SGHNT and CDR2 YYREEE (reference sequence). CDR3 sequence (DNA): TGTGCCAGCAGCTTGAGGGCAGGGGGCCTCACAGATACGCAGTATTTT. Translating gives CASSLRAGGLTDTQYF.

The chain employs TRBV6-6 and TRBJ2-7; D ambiguous. V was shortened by 5 bases and J by 3 bases, with 8 bases between the two germline ends. The CDR3 runs 12 residues. CDR1 is MNHNY and CDR2 is SVGAGI in the germline V gene (reference sequence). The chain's CDR3 is CASSRVVYEQYF. In DNA form, the CDR3 reads TGTGCCAGCAGTCGGGTCGTCTACGAGCAGTACTTC.

The chain links TRBV5-6 to TRBJ2-1, with a tentative D call TRBD1 (6 bases). V lost 4 bases and J lost 5, with 22 bases in between. This CDR3 is built from 17 residues. The germline CDR1 and CDR2 sequences are SGHDT and YYEEEE. The CDR3 sequence: CASSPGLGARADNEQFF. In nucleotides, the CDR3 is TGTGCCAGCAGCCCGGGCTTGGGGGCCAGAGCCGACAATGAGCAGTTCTTC.

The rearrangement joins TRBV11-3 to TRBJ2-5; no reliable D call. Deletions cut 1 base from V and 5 bases from J, with 8 bases between. CDR3 length equals 13 residues. Germline V gives CDR1 SGHNT, CDR2 YENEEA. For the CDR3, the DNA is TGTGCCAGCAGCTTAGGGGGAAAGGAGACCCAGTACTTC. Protein product: CASSLGGKETQYF.

The CDR3 DNA reads TGTGCCAGCAGCCCGGACAGGAACTACGAGCAGTACTTC. Its translation: CASSPDRNYEQYF. J is TRBJ2-7 and V is TRBV5-6, with TRBD1 matching 7 bases. The CDR3 extends over 13 amino acids. Losses at the gene ends were 4 bases for V and 3 bases for J; bases not matched to a gene: 4. The V gene's germline CDR1 is SGHDT and CDR2 YYEEEE. Together with reference TRBV5-6 and TRBJ2-7, the CDR3 gives the full variable domain: DAGVTQSPTHLIKTRGQQVTLRCSPKSGHDTVSWYQQALGQGPQFIFQYYEEEERQRGNFPDRFSGHQFPNYSSELNVNALLLGDSALYLCASSPDRNYEQYFGPGTRLTVT.

The rearrangement uses TRBV15 and TRBJ2-7; no firm D call. The ends were cut back, 4 bases at V and 2 bases at J, with 9 bases in the middle. The CDR3 sequence is 13 residues long. Germline CDR1 LNHNV, CDR2 YYDKDF (reference sequence). CDR3 protein: CATSNGFPYEQYF. As DNA, the CDR3 is TGTGCCACCAGCAATGGGTTCCCCTACGAGCAGTACTTC.

The rearrangement joins TRBV18 to TRBJ2-7; 13 nucleotides agree with TRBD2. The CDR3 is made up of 17 amino acids. CDR1 is KGHSH, CDR2 LQKENI, per germline. V gave up 3 bases and J gave up 5 bases; unmatched junction bases: 10. CDR3 bases: TGTGCCAGCTCACCGCAGTTATGGGGGACTAGCGGGGACGAGCAGTACTTC. Its translation: CASSPQLWGTSGDEQYF.

CDR3 residues: CASSPPQRNQPQHF. In DNA, the CDR3 is TGTGCCAGCAGCCCGCCCCAGCGAAATCAGCCCCAGCATTTT. The chain recombines TRBV28 with TRBJ1-5; D uncertain. Germline V lookup: CDR1 MDHEN, CDR2 SYDVKM. This CDR3 spans 14 amino acids. V was clipped by 6 bases and J by 4 bases, with 13 bases between them.